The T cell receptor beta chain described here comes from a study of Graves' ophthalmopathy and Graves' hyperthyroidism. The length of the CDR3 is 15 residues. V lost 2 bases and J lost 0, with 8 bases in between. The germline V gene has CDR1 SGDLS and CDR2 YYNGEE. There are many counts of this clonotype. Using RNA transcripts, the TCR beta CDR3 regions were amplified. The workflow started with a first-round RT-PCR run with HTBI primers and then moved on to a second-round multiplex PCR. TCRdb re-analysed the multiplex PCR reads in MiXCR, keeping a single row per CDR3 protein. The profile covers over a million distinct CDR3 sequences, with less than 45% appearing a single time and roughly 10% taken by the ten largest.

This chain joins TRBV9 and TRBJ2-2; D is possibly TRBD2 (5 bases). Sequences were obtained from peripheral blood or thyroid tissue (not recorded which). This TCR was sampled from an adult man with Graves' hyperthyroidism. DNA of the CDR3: TGTGCCAGCAGCGTCGACGGGGCGAACACCGGGGAGCTGTTTTTT. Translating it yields CASSVDGANTGELFF.